Included here is one T cell receptor beta chain sequence, with context. V lost 0 bases to trimming and J lost 7 bases, with 23 bases between them. Per germline, CDR1 SGHRS and CDR2 YFSETQ. The CDR3 spans 17 residues. This entry belongs to a study of patients and donors after allogeneic stem cell transplantation. One entry per CDR3 protein, called by TCRdb with MiXCR from the RT-PCR reads. The table records about 960,000 distinct CDR3 sequences, 18% of them present only once. Specimen: blood, either unsorted or a sorted T cell fraction (not recorded which). This chain uses TRBV5-1 with TRBJ2-7; possible D gene TRBD1, 6 bases. The clonotype comes from a human donor who was either an allogeneic HSCT recipient or a stem cell or donor lymphocyte infusion donor (not recorded which). It is not recorded whose cells these are; they may come from a transplant donor. CDR3 bases: TGCGCCAGCAGCTTGGATGGGGGCCAGTGGTCCTCTCGGGAGCAGTACTTC. Amino acid sequence: CASSLDGGQWSSREQYF.